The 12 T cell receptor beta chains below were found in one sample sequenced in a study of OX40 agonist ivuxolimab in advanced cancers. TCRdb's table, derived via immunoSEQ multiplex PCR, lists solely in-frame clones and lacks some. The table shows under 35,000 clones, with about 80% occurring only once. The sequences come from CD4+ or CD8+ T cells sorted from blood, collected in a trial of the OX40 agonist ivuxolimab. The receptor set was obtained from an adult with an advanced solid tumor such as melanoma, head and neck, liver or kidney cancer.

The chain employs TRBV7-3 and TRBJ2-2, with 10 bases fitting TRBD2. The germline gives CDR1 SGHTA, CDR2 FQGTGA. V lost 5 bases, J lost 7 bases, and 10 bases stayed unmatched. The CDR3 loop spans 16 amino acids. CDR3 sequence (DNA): TGTGCCAGCAGCCGTACTAGCGGGAATGTGGGCGGGGAGCTGTTTTTT. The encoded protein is CASSRTSGNVGGELFF.

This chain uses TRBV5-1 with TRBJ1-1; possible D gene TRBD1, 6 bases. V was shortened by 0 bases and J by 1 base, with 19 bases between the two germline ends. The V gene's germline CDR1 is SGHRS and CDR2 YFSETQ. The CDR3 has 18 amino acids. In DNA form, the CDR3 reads TGCGCCAGCAGCTTGGGGGGTAACAGGGCCTCGACGAACACTGAAGCTTTCTTT. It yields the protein CASSLGGNRASTNTEAFF.

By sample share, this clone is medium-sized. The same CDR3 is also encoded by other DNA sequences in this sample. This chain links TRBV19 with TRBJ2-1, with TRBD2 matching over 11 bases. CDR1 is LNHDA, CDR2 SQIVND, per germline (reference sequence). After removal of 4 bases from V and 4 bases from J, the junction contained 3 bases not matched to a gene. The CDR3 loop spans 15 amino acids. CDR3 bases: TGTGCCAGTAGTAAGACTAGCGGGGAATACAATGAGCAGTTCTTC. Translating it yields CASSKTSGEYNEQFF.

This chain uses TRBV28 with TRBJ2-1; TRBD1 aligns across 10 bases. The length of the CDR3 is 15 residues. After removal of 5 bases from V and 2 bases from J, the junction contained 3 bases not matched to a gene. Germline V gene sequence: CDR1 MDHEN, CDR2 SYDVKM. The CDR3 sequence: CASSPGTGAYNEQFF. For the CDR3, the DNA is TGTGCCAGCAGTCCCGGGACAGGGGCCTACAATGAGCAGTTCTTC.

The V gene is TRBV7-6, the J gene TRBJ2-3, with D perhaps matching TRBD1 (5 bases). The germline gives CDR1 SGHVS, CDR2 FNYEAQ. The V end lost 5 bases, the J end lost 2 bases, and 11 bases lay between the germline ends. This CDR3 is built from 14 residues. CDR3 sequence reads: CASSLAGYTDTQYF. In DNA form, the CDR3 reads TGTGCCAGCAGCCTTGCAGGGTACACAGATACGCAGTATTTT.

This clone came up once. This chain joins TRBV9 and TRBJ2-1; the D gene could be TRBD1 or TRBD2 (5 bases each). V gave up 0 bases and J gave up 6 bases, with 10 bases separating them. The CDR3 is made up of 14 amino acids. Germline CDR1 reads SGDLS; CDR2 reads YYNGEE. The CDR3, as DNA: TGTGCCAGCAGCGTAGAGGGGAGCCCCAATGAGCAGTTCTTC. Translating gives CASSVEGSPNEQFF.

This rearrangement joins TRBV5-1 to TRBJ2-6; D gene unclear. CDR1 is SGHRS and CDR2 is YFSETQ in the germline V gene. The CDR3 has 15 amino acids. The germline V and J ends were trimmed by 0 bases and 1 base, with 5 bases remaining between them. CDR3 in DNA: TGCGCCAGCAGCTTGGGAGGTTCTGGGGCCAACGTCCTGACTTTC. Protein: CASSLGGSGANVLTF. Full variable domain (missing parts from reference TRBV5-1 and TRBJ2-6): KAGVTQTPRYLIKTRGQQVTLSCSPISGHRSVSWYQQTPGQGLQFLFEYFSETQRNKGNFPGRFSGRQFSNSRSEMNVSTLELGDSALYLCASSLGGSGANVLTFGAGSRLTVL.

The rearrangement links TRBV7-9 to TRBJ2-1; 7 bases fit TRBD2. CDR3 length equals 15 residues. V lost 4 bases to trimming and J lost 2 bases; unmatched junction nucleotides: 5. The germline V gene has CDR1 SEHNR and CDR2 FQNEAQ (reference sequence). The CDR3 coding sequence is TGTGCCAGCAGCTCGCGGACTAGTCCCTACAATGAGCAGTTCTTC. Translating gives CASSSRTSPYNEQFF.

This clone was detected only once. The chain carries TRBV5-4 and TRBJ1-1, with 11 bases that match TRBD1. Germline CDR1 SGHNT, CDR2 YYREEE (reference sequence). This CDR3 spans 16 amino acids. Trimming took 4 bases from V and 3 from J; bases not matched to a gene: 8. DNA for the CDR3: TGTGCCAGCAGCGACCGGACAGGGGGCGTTGACACTGAAGCTTTCTTT. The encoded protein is CASSDRTGGVDTEAFF.

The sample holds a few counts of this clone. This CDR3 is CASSAGPNTEAFF. The CDR3 nucleotides read TGTGCCAGCAGCGCCGGCCCGAACACTGAAGCTTTCTTT. V is TRBV7-3 and J is TRBJ1-1; D is unclear. V lost 5 bases to trimming and J lost 1 base, with 8 bases between them. Germline V gene data show CDR1 as SGHTA and CDR2 as FQGTGA. The CDR3 is 13 amino acids.

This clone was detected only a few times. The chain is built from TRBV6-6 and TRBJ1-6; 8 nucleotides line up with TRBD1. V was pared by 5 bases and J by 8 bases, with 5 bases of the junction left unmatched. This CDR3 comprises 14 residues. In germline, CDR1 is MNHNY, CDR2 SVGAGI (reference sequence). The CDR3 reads CASSRTGRDSPLHF. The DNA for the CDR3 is TGTGCCAGCAGTCGGACAGGGAGGGATTCACCCCTCCACTTT.

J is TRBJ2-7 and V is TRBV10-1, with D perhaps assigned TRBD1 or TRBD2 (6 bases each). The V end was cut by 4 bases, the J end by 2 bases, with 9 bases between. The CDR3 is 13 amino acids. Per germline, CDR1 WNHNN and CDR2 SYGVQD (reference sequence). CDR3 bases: TGCGCCAGCAGTGGGGGGGCGGCCTACGAGCAGTACTTC. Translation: CASSGGAAYEQYF.